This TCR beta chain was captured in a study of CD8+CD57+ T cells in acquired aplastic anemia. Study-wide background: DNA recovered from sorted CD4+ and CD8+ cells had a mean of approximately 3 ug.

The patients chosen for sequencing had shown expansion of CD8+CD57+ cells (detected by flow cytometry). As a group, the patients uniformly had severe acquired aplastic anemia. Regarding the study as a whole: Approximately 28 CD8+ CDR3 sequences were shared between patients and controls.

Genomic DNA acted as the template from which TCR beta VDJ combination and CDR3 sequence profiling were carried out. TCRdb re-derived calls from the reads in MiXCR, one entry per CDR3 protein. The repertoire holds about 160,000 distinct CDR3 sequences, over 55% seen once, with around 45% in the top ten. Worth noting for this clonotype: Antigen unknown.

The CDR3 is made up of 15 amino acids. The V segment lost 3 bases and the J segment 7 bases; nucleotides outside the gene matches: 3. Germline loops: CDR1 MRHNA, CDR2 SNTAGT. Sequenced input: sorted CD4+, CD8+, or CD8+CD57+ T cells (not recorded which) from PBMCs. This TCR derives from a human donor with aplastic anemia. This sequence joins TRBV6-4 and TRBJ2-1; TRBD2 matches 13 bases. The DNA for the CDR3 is TGTGCCAGCAGTGAACTAGCGGGGGGGCCAAATGAGCAGTTCTTC. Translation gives CASSELAGGPNEQFF.